Shown below are 18 T cell receptor beta chains from a single sample sequenced in a study of Ad26.COV2.S vaccination and SARS-CoV-2 variants. Generated by immunoSEQ multiplex PCR, the TCRdb table keeps only in-frame clones and is missing some. Of around 450,000 clones in the sample, 85% to 90% were seen once. Stated treatment: over 15 received Ad26.COV2.S at low or high dose, single or two shots; roughly five received placebo; per-sample allocation not given. The investigators took samples on day 63 after the first vaccine or placebo injection. The sequenced sample was peripheral blood, obtained in a trial of Ad26.COV2.S vaccine versus placebo. The receptors come from a person aged 18-65 years who received the Ad26.COV2.S COVID-19 vaccine or a placebo.

This chain links TRBV3-1 (or the pseudogene TRBV3-2) with TRBJ2-3, with D perhaps TRBD2 (5 bases). Trimming took 0 bases from V and 4 from J, leaving 5 bases between them. The length of the CDR3 is 13 residues. Germline values: CDR1 LGHDT, CDR2 YNNKEL (reference sequence). The CDR3: CASSQERADTQYF. CDR3 in DNA: TGTGCCAGCAGCCAAGAGAGGGCAGATACGCAGTATTTT.

The genes are TRBV5-1 and TRBJ1-1, with a weak D call TRBD1 (5 bases). This CDR3 has 14 amino acids. The V and J ends lost 0 bases and 5 bases respectively, with 11 bases between them. Germline loops: CDR1 SGHRS, CDR2 YFSETQ. DNA for the CDR3: TGCGCCAGCAGCTTGGCAGGGTCTCGGACTGAAGCTTTCTTT. Its translation is CASSLAGSRTEAFF.

Remarks on this clone: In the same sample, other DNA sequences code for this CDR3. The CDR3 sequence is CASSYGGSNQPQHF. For the CDR3, the DNA is TGTGCCAGCAGTTACGGAGGAAGCAATCAGCCCCAGCATTTT. The chain is built from TRBV6-5 and TRBJ1-5, with D uncertain. The germline CDR1 and CDR2 sequences are MNHEY and SVGAGI. The ends were cut back, 2 bases at V and 1 base at J, with 6 bases in the middle. There are 14 residues in the CDR3.

The chain is built from TRBV7-3 and TRBJ2-5, with D perhaps given as TRBD1 or TRBD2 (6 bases each). The germline V gene encodes CDR1 SGHTA and CDR2 FQGTGA. This CDR3 has 15 amino acids. Trimming removed 5 bases at V and 5 bases at J, with 18 bases between. CDR3 loop: CASSPHGGHGETQYF. The DNA for the CDR3 is TGTGCCAGCAGCCCCCATGGGGGGCACGGGGAGACCCAGTACTTC. The entire variable domain, with the rest obtained from reference TRBV7-3 and TRBJ2-5, is as follows: GAGVSQTPSNKVTEKGKYVELRCDPISGHTALYWYRQSLGQGPEFLIYFQGTGAADDSGLPNDRFFAVRPEGSVSTLKIQRTERGDSAVYLCASSPHGGHGETQYFGPGTRLLVL.

This chain uses TRBV30 with TRBJ1-5; TRBD1 agrees at 7 bases. Per the germline V gene, CDR1 is GTSNPN and CDR2 is SVGIG (reference sequence). The CDR3 loop spans 14 amino acids. J lost 0 bases, V lost 5 bases, and 4 bases had no gene match. CDR3 in amino acids: CAWGGQYSNQPQHF. The DNA of the CDR3 is TGTGCCTGGGGGGGACAGTATAGCAATCAGCCCCAGCATTTT.

The chain recombines TRBV10-1 with TRBJ1-5, with D perhaps matching TRBD1 (5 bases). The CDR3 has 15 amino acids. Germline V gene data show CDR1 as WNHNN and CDR2 as SYGVQD (reference sequence). Trimming stripped 8 bases from V and 3 bases from J, with 17 bases between. The CDR3 nucleotides read TGCGCCAGCCGGAGCCCACAGGCGCTCAATCAGCCCCAGCATTTT. It translates to CASRSPQALNQPQHF.

The V and J genes are TRBV25-1 and TRBJ2-2, with D perhaps being TRBD1 or TRBD2 (5 bases each). The length of the CDR3 is 15 residues. Germline V lookup: CDR1 MGHDK, CDR2 SYGVNS. The ends were cut back, 3 bases at V and 0 bases at J, with 8 bases in the middle. CDR3 amino acids: CASSDWGTNTGELFF. In DNA form, the CDR3 reads TGTGCCAGCAGTGATTGGGGGACGAACACCGGGGAGCTGTTTTTT. Based on the CDR3 plus reference TRBV25-1 and TRBJ2-2, the full variable domain is EADIYQTPRYLVIGTGKKITLECSQTMGHDKMYWYQQDPGMELHLIHYSYGVNSTEKGDLSSESTVSRIRTEHFPLTLESARPSHTSQYLCASSDWGTNTGELFFGEGSRLTVL.

This chain uses TRBV5-1 with TRBJ2-7; 8 bases are shared with TRBD2. V was pared by 3 bases and J by 1 base, with 12 bases of the junction left unmatched. This CDR3 region has 17 residues. Looked up from germline, CDR1 is SGHRS and CDR2 is YFSETQ. In nucleotides, the CDR3 is TGCGCCAGCAGCTCTCCCCTAGCGGGCCACCGATCCTACGAGCAGTACGTC. Its translation: CASSSPLAGHRSYEQYV.

The V and J genes are TRBV19 and TRBJ1-2; possibly TRBD1 for D (6 bases). Germline CDR1 reads LNHDA; CDR2 reads SQIVND (reference sequence). This CDR3 spans 13 amino acids. Trimming left V 6 bases short and J 0 bases short, with 8 bases between. The CDR3 nucleotides read TGTGCCAGTAGCTACAGGGCTAACTATGGCTACACCTTC. It is translated as CASSYRANYGYTF.

A word on this clone: The same CDR3 arises from other DNA sequences in this sample as well. This chain joins TRBV7-3 and TRBJ1-5; D remains ambiguous. Germline V lookup: CDR1 SGHTA, CDR2 FQGTGA. V gave up 1 base and J gave up 0 bases, with 1 base separating them. The CDR3 is made up of 13 amino acids. The chain's CDR3 is CASSLSSNQPQHF. The CDR3 nucleotides read TGTGCCAGCAGCTTAAGTAGCAATCAGCCCCAGCATTTT.

The V gene is TRBV4-2, the J gene TRBJ1-4, with unresolved D. CDR3 length equals 15 residues. The germline V gene has CDR1 LGHNA and CDR2 YNFKEQ. Trimming pared 1 base from V and 7 bases from J, leaving 13 bases between. The CDR3 spells CASSQVGRRAEKLFF. The CDR3 nucleotides are TGTGCCAGCAGCCAAGTTGGGCGTAGAGCTGAAAAACTGTTTTTT.

The chain employs TRBV29-1 and TRBJ1-4; tentatively, D is TRBD1 (5 bases). CDR1 and CDR2 (germline): SQVTM, ANQGSEA. The CDR3 sequence is 13 residues long. Trimming cost V 7 bases and J 10 bases, with 19 bases left between them. The CDR3 is CSAGTVLRGKLFF. DNA of the CDR3: TGCAGCGCCGGGACGGTACTCCGTGGAAAACTGTTTTTT.

The chain employs TRBV12-3 or TRBV12-4 and TRBJ1-5; unclear D gene. V shed 3 bases and J shed 7 bases, with 10 bases lying between them. The CDR3 is 13 amino acids. For the CDR3, the DNA is TGTGCCAGCAGTTTGGGCAGAGGGCAGCCCCAGCATTTT. Amino acid sequence: CASSLGRGQPQHF.

The chain is built from TRBV4-3 and TRBJ1-3, with 8 bases identical to TRBD1. Trimming removed 7 bases from V and 2 bases from J; junction bases left unmatched: 10. The CDR3 has 16 amino acids. CDR1 and CDR2 (germline): LGHNA, YSLEER. The chain's CDR3 is CASTPTGGSTGNTIYF. CDR3 coding DNA: TGCGCCAGCACGCCAACAGGGGGTTCGACTGGAAACACCATATATTTT.

The rearrangement links TRBV28 to TRBJ1-1, with 12 bases lining up with TRBD1. CDR3 size: 17 residues. The V and J ends lost 3 bases and 1 base, in that order; junction bases with no gene match: 6. Per germline, CDR1 MDHEN and CDR2 SYDVKM. The CDR3 protein is CASSFRDRGRKNTEAFF. The CDR3 DNA reads TGTGCCAGCAGTTTTAGGGACAGGGGGCGAAAGAACACTGAAGCTTTCTTT.

This clone has more than one count but fewer than ten. V usage is TRBV11-2 and J usage is TRBJ1-1; D is unresolved. Trimming removed 5 bases at V and 4 bases at J, with 17 bases between. The CDR3 consists of 15 residues. Germline CDR1 is SGHAT and CDR2 is FQNNGV. The CDR3 is CASSANFGVFTEAFF. DNA for the CDR3: TGTGCCAGCAGCGCCAATTTCGGGGTCTTCACTGAAGCTTTCTTT.

CDR3 region: CASSTGEGIGNQPQHF. CDR3 DNA: TGTGCCAGCAGTACAGGGGAAGGTATTGGCAATCAGCCCCAGCATTTT. The chain carries TRBV25-1 and TRBJ1-5, with TRBD1 identical over 7 bases. V lost 5 bases, J lost 2 bases, and 9 bases stayed unmatched. There are 16 residues in the CDR3. Germline values: CDR1 MGHDK, CDR2 SYGVNS.

This clone was picked up a small number of times. The rearrangement links TRBV27 to TRBJ1-2; the D gene is possibly TRBD1 (5 bases). V lost 4 bases and J 1 base, leaving 13 bases between the germline ends. Per germline, CDR1 MNHEY and CDR2 SMNVEV (reference sequence). The CDR3 sequence is 15 residues long. CDR3 in amino acids: CASSWRGPGNYGYTF. CDR3 in DNA: TGTGCCAGCAGTTGGAGGGGCCCTGGTAACTATGGCTACACCTTC.